This T cell receptor (beta chain) was sequenced during a study of T cells in Graves' hyperthyroidism and ophthalmopathy. RNA transcripts gave rise to amplified TCR beta CDR3 regions. Researchers ran a first-round RT-PCR on the TCR CDR3 using the HTBI primer set. Each CDR3 protein gets one entry after TCRdb re-called the multiplex PCR reads with MiXCR. Of 450,000 to 600,000 distinct CDR3 sequences listed, about 20% were seen once; the top ten hold 47%. This CDR3 contains 16 residues. The ends lost 4 bases at V and 3 bases at J; junction bases unmatched: 9. Germline V gene data show CDR1 as SGHDT and CDR2 as YYEEEE.

Sequencing was done on a sample of blood. The source of this sequence is a middle-aged man with Graves' ophthalmopathy. The chain combines TRBV5-6 with TRBJ2-2; 7 bases are shared with TRBD1. CDR3 DNA sequence: TGTGCCAGCAGCCAATTGGGACAGACTTACACCGGGGAGCTGTTTTTT. This gives the protein CASSQLGQTYTGELFF.